This T cell receptor beta chain was recovered during a study of T cells expressing NK-cell markers. Study-wide context: The authors derived TCR beta repertoires from sorted CD3+CD56+NKG2C+, CD3+CD56+NKG2C- and CD3+CD56-NKG2C+ T cells. Study-wide points: The leading position in the CD3+CD56-NKG2C+ fraction of a few donors also went to these clonotypes.

With regard to this clonotype: No antigen is known for it.

Germline loops: CDR1 MNHEY, CDR2 SMNVEV (reference sequence). The length of the CDR3 is 12 residues. Reprocessing the 5' RACE reads, TCRdb reports a single entry for every CDR3 protein and omits DNA. The sample table sets out some 500,000 distinct CDR3 sequences. The chain is built from TRBV27 and TRBJ1-1; TCRdb calls TRBD1, which cannot be checked without DNA. This TCR came from a woman between 50 and 59 years old in good health. The sample was blood T cells: a sorted CD56 or NKG2C T cell subset, CD4+ or CD8+ T cells, or bulk PBMC T cells (not recorded which). This CDR3 is CASSFRGTEAFF.